This T cell receptor beta chain was identified in a study of T cell repertoires in cytomegalovirus infection. Study background: It was recently identified HLA-C-restricted and well-studied HLA-B-restricted CMV epitopes that the study used. Signatures in public TCR beta sequences pointed to both CMV infection and matching HLA type. Study results and caveats: Carriers of CMV plus the relevant HLA were identified by cumulative public TCR beta family frequency. It was HLA-C-restricted CMV-specific TCR beta clonotypes that dominated the response ex vivo.

In the case of this clonotype: Its antigen is not identified.

V was shortened by 6 bases and J by 0 bases, with 8 bases between the two germline ends. The length of the CDR3 is 13 residues. Via MiXCR, TCRdb re-called the reads, giving one row per CDR3 protein. This sample has hundreds of thousands of distinct CDR3 sequences, with roughly 30% found just once. The J gene is TRBJ2-5, the V gene TRBV12-3 or TRBV12-4, with D uncertain. The sequence was obtained from a human donor in good health (CMV status not recorded). Some clones in this sample may be carry-over from other donors' samples. Sequences were derived from cultured CD8+ T cells from PBMCs, sampled from culture after CMV antigen stimulation. CDR3 nucleotide sequence: TGTGCCAGCAGGACCCAGTACCAAGAGACCCAGTACTTC. This sequence encodes CASRTQYQETQYF.